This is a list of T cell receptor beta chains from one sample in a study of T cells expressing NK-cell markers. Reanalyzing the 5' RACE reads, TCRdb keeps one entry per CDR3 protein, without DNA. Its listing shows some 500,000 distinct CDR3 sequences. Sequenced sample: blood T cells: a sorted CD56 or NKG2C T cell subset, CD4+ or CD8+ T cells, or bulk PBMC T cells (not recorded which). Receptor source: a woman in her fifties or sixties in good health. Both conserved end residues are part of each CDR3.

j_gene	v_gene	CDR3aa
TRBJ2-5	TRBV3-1	CASSQRPSRETQYF
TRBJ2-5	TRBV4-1	CASSQSLAGVETQYF
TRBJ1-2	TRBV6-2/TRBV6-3	CASSSTLQEANYGYTF
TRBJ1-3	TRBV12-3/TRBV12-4	CATGQGDSGNTIYF
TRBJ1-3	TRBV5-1	CASTFNGRTGNAVNTIYF
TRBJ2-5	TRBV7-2	CASSLENLGTQYF
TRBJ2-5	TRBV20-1	CSANRVQETQYF
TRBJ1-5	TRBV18	CASSPPSGSTGNQPQHF
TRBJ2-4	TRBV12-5	CASGLSTGPVAKNIQYF
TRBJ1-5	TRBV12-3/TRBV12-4	CASSLPGKRPQHF
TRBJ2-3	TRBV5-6	CASSLNILLAGRDTQYF
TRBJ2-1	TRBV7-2	CASSGFLAGAHNEQFF
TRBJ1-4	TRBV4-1	CASSRAGQGTEKLFF
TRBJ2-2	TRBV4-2	CASSQEGQGMGGELFF
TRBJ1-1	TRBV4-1	CASRIGQAAKKRAEAFF
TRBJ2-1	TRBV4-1	CASSQGLRSRVTRTSFHEQFF
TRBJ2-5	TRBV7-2	CASSGLRHETQYF
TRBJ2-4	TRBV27	CASKQEDIQYF
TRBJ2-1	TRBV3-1	CASSPRGGRTNEQFF
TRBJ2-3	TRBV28	CASSSPTHLTDTQYF
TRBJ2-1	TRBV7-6	CASSSSIGTEQFF
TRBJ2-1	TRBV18	CASSPGYPYNEQFF
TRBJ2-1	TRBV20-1	CSARDPTGAGNEQFF
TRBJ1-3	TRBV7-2	CASSLGGQGGNTIYF
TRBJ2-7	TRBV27	CASSPTLRGPYEQYF
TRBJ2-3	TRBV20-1	CSASANHQRLSTDTQYF
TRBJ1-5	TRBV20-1	CSASRETGSYQPQHF
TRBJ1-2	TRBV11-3	CASSALTGPNYGYTF
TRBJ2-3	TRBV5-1	CASRLVLTGPTDTQYF
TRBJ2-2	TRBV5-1	CASSLDRDSSMSGELFF
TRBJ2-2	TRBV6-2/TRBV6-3	CASSTLRGLELFF
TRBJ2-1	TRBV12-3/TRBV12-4	CASSLGGFREQFF
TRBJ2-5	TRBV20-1	CSASKVQGLRETQYF
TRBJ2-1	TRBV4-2	CASSQDPNQRRNNEQFF
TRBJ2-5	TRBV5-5	CASSWGQGRRETQYF
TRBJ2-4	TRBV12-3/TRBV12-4	CASSFYDGNLAKNIQYF
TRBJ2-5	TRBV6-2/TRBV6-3	CASSRGTAGGETQYF
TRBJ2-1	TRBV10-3	CAISESPRLAGYNEQFF
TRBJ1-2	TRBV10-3	CAISEGTGDNYGYTF
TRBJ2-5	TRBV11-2	CASSPRFAGGETQYF
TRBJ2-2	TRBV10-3	CAIGPYTGELFF
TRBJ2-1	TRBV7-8	CASNPRGRHNEQFF
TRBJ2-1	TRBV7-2	CASRPTRDPPYNEQFF
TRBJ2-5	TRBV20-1	CSSSQGDIQETQYF
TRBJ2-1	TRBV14	CASSPYLTSRRDNEQFF
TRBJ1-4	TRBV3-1	CASSDMTGGIEKLFF
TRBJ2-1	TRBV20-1	CSSPRAGRVYEQFF
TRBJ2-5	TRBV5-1	CASSRDSTQETQYF
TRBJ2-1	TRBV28	CASSLGLPNEQFF
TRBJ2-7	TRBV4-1	CASSQEDFRSYEQYF
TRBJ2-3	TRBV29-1	CSVEGGGRGTDTQYF
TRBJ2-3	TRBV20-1	CSAMPSGKGWGSSTDTLYF
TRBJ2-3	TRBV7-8	CASSLGKRVRLGDTQYF
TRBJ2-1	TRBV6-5	CASSVRGDGFSEQFF
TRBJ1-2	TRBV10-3	CAIRTGDYGYTF
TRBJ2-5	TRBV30	CAWKTRGRGVRETQYF
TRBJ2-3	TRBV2	CASSEWRDGDTQYF